These T cell receptor beta chains were read from a single sample in a study of shared T cell receptors in the human thymus. TCRdb's table, derived via immunoSEQ multiplex PCR, lists solely in-frame clones and lacks some. The data contain over 650,000 clones, 87% of them singletons. This sample also appeared in a second study, on human thymus T cells.

Sequencing input: thymocytes. The receptors come from a boy in the first two years of life with a congenital heart defect. The CDR3 runs from the conserved cysteine through the conserved F or W. Rows give clone size only sometimes, using once, few, many, or a class for an expanded clone.

V gene | clone size | CDR3 protein
TRBV6-5 | - | CATNPGEQYF
TRBV5-1 | - | CASSLGTGLSYEQYF
TRBV27 | - | CASRPDNRVLYNEQFF
TRBV6-1 | - | CASSEAGGTTGYGYTF
TRBV9 | - | CASSPQTGGAYGYTF
TRBV7-2 | - | CASSLEIDQPQHF
TRBV28 | - | CASRPSGSFAYEQYF
TRBV10-2 | - | CASSESERITYNEQFF
TRBV20-1 | - | CSATLTDTQYF
TRBV9 | - | CASSVLPSGKVTDTQYF
TRBV4-3 | - | CASSQASGNEKLFF
TRBV10-3 | - | CAISESPPGVYEQYF
TRBV4-1 | - | CASSQEWDRTLYSNQPQHF
TRBV4-3 | - | CASSQGYKRVIYEQYF
TRBV6-5 | - | CASTPPAGRSNEQFF
TRBV7-6 | - | CASSLRWTGELFF
TRBV7-6 | - | CASSVRSGGNYNEQFF
TRBV5-6 | few | CASSLALSPGVVRLETQYF
TRBV4-3 | - | CASSQASQGKEKLFF
TRBV10-2 | - | CASSEYLLSSGRRNYEQYF
TRBV9 | - | CASSVLASSTGANVLTF
TRBV28 | few | CASSCAGNEKLFF
TRBV6-1 | - | CASSGTANPYEQYF
TRBV5-1 | - | CASSSYRGNTEAFF
TRBV28 | - | CASRNPDGAVVPQHF
TRBV6-5 | - | CASSSREGLDEQYF
TRBV6-1 | once | CASSEAPSTRVGDNEQFF
TRBV5-1 | - | CASSLDGIGTGPREKLFF
TRBV28 | - | CASSCPRNEQFF
TRBV7-2 | - | CASSLTGEGYTF
TRBV7-2 | few | CASSLARNRTTDTQYF
TRBV7-3 | once | CASSSEPRDSPYNSPLHF
TRBV5-6 | - | CASSPRVDRTGELFF
TRBV7-2 | - | CASSPRGGARTYEQYF
TRBV10-3 | - | CASAQRTEAFF
TRBV29-1 | - | CSVEDQWARLDDTQYF
TRBV10-3 | once | CAISETSGAYEQYF
TRBV28 | - | CASSLASDYGYTF
TRBV19 | - | CASREDRVRNQPQHF
TRBV7-6 | - | CASSLGADNQPQHF
TRBV18 | - | CASSPDRDNQPQHF
TRBV18 | - | CASSRDAGTEYEQYF
TRBV11-2 | - | CASSPGQDEQYF
TRBV7-9 | - | CASSFAGTGGYEQYF
TRBV15 | - | CATSSPGQPQHF
TRBV15 | - | CATSRGETGTNTEAFF
TRBV5-1 | - | CASSLVKSSYEQYF
TRBV30 | - | CAWSPTGPLSPLHF
TRBV27 | - | CASSQLAGGRTDTQYF
TRBV28 | - | CASSSRPGGGNEQFF
TRBV7-9 | - | CASSPPLAGENYEQYF
TRBV6-4 | - | CASSFRRPTSVGCMDTQYF
TRBV15 | - | CATSRDVGGGFYGGGLNTGELFF
TRBV5-6 | - | CASSSPDRENTEAFF
TRBV29-1 | - | CSSTPGQYNEQFF
TRBV7-9 | - | CASSLGGMSAMNTEAFF
TRBV5-6 | - | CASSPRDTSYEQYF
TRBV2 | - | CASNPTGALSYEQYF
TRBV10-1 | - | CASSVGPSGRANLEYEQYF
TRBV5-1 | - | CASSFTGGYEQYF